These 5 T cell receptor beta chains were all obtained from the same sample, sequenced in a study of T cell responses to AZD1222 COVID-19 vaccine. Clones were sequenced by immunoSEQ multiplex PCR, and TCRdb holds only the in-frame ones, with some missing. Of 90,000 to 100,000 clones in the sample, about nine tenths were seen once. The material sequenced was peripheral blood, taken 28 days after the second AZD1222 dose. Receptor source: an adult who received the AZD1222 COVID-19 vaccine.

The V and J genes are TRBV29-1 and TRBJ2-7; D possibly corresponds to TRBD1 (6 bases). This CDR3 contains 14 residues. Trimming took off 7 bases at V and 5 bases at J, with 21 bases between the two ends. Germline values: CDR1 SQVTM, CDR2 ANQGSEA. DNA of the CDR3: TGCAGCGCAACTAGGGACAATACCTTGAACGAGCAGTACTTC. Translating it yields CSATRDNTLNEQYF.

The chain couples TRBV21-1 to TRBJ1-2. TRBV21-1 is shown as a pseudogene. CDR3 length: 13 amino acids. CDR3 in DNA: TGTGCCAGCAGCAAAGGAGGGGCAGGTGGCTACACCTTC. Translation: CASSKGGAGGYTF.

The CDR3 nucleotides are TGCGCCAGCGTCCCAGCGGGAGGCACCGGGGAGCTGTTTTTT. This translates into CASVPAGGTGELFF. The genes are TRBV10-2 and TRBJ2-2; 9 positions match TRBD2. The ends lost 8 bases at V and 4 bases at J; junction bases unmatched: 5. This CDR3 comprises 14 residues. The germline V gene encodes CDR1 WSHSY and CDR2 SAAADI.

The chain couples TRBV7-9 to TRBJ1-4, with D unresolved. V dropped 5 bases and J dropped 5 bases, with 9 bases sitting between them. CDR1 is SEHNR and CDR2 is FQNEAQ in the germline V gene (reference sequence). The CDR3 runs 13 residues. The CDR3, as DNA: TGTGCCAGCAGCCGGGGAGTAAATGAAAAACTGTTTTTT. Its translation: CASSRGVNEKLFF.

CDR3 loop: CASSVKSGQGGYNEQFF. Here the CDR3 DNA reads TGTGCCAGCAGCGTAAAGTCAGGACAGGGGGGCTACAATGAGCAGTTCTTC. The chain joins TRBV9 to TRBJ2-1; 10 positions match TRBD1. The CDR3 runs to 17 residues. Per the germline V gene, CDR1 is SGDLS and CDR2 is YYNGEE. The ends lost 1 base at V and 3 bases at J; junction bases unmatched: 7.